These 18 T cell receptor beta chains originate from one sample sequenced in a study of shared clonotypes between healthy human individuals. Clones were read by immunoSEQ multiplex PCR, and TCRdb kept only the in-frame ones, dropping some. This table has about 1.5 million clones, approximately 98% appearing once. The sample comprised naive CD4+ T cells sorted from blood. As to subset: CD45RA+ positively selected. The source of these receptors is a man aged 25 to 40 in good health.

In regard to this clone: This same CDR3 is encoded by further DNA sequences in the sample. The V gene is TRBV11-2, the J gene TRBJ2-3; D unclear. The germline V gene encodes CDR1 SGHAT and CDR2 FQNNGV. The CDR3 totals 13 residues. With 3 bases removed from V and 3 bases from J, the gap between germline ends came to 7 bases. The CDR3: CASSLERTDTQYF. As DNA, the CDR3 is TGTGCCAGCAGCTTGGAGAGGACAGATACGCAGTATTTT.

This chain joins TRBV10-3 and TRBJ2-1, with 8 bases that match TRBD1. V was clipped by 4 bases and J by 9 bases; unmatched bases: 11. The CDR3 has 15 residues. CDR1 and CDR2 (germline): ENHRY, SYGVKD. The CDR3 bases are TGTGCCATCAGTGGGGGGACAGGAGTTGGTATTGAGCAGTTCTTC. Its translation: CAISGGTGVGIEQFF.

The J gene is TRBJ1-2, the V gene TRBV4-1; a weak D match, TRBD1 (5 bases). Trimming removed 0 bases at V and 7 bases at J, with 30 bases between. Germline V gene sequence: CDR1 MGHRA, CDR2 YSYEKL. The CDR3 totals 20 residues. CDR3: CASSQDRSRLGTAGYSGYTF. Here the CDR3 DNA reads TGCGCCAGCAGCCAAGATCGAAGTCGATTAGGGACCGCCGGGTATAGTGGCTACACCTTC.

V and J are TRBV19 and TRBJ2-1, with a tentative D call TRBD2 (5 bases). In germline, CDR1 is LNHDA, CDR2 SQIVND (reference sequence). The CDR3 totals 17 residues. The germline V and J ends were trimmed by 5 bases and 5 bases, with 22 bases remaining between them. The CDR3 spells CASSSPPGVLVNNEQFF. CDR3 coding DNA: TGTGCCAGTAGTTCGCCCCCCGGGGTTCTGGTCAACAATGAGCAGTTCTTC.

The V and J genes are TRBV5-1 and TRBJ2-7, with D maybe TRBD2 (6 bases). This CDR3 contains 14 residues. CDR1 and CDR2 from the germline V gene are SGHRS and YFSETQ. V lost 4 bases and J 0 bases, leaving 11 bases between the germline ends. The CDR3 DNA is TGCGCCAGCAGCGGGCGGGGCCGCTCCTACGAGCAGTACTTC. Encoded protein: CASSGRGRSYEQYF.

Turning to this clone: The sample has other DNA sequences that encode this CDR3 too. V usage is TRBV28 and J usage is TRBJ2-7, with TRBD1 matching over 10 bases. This CDR3 comprises 14 residues. From germline, CDR1 is MDHEN and CDR2 SYDVKM. Unmatched junction bases numbered 1, after V lost 3 bases and J lost 2 bases. The CDR3 bases are TGTGCCAGCAGTTTGGGACAGGGGCCCTACGAGCAGTACTTC. Its protein product is CASSLGQGPYEQYF.

The chain combines TRBV18 with TRBJ2-7, with D perhaps TRBD1 (5 bases). The germline gives CDR1 KGHSH, CDR2 LQKENI. V lost 3 bases, J lost 3 bases, and 12 bases lay in between. The CDR3 extends over 14 amino acids. Written as DNA, the CDR3 is TGTGCCAGCTCACCTACAGGATCCTACTACGAGCAGTACTTC. Protein product: CASSPTGSYYEQYF.

This sequence joins TRBV9 and TRBJ1-5; D call uncertain. V was clipped by 4 bases and J by 4 bases, with 9 bases between them. From germline, CDR1 is SGDLS and CDR2 YYNGEE. CDR3 size: 13 residues. The CDR3 nucleotides read TGTGCCAGCAGCTTTGACGGTAATCAGCCCCAGCATTTT. It encodes CASSFDGNQPQHF.

This clone was recorded once. The chain has TRBV6-6 and TRBJ1-1; the match to TRBD1 covers 11 bases. The CDR3 is 14 amino acids. Per the germline V gene, CDR1 is MNHNY and CDR2 is SVGAGI (reference sequence). V shed 6 bases, J shed 4 bases, and the junction held 4 bases outside the gene matches. CDR3 coding DNA: TGTGCCAGCAGCCCTGGGACAGGGGGCACTGAAGCTTTCTTT. Its translation is CASSPGTGGTEAFF.

The chain joins TRBV10-1 to TRBJ2-3; 9 nucleotides agree with TRBD2. The CDR3 spans 15 residues. Losses at the gene ends were 2 bases for V and 6 bases for J; bases not matched to a gene: 6. The germline V gene has CDR1 WNHNN and CDR2 SYGVQD (reference sequence). The CDR3 reads CASSERAGGADTQYF. The CDR3, as DNA: TGCGCCAGCAGTGAGCGAGCGGGAGGCGCCGATACGCAGTATTTT.

The chain has TRBV7-6 and TRBJ2-1, with TRBD2 matching 7 bases. Germline lookup yields CDR1 SGHVS and CDR2 FNYEAQ. After removal of 5 bases from V and 2 bases from J, the junction contained 6 bases not matched to a gene. CDR3 length equals 15 residues. The CDR3 region has the DNA TGTGCCAGCAGCCCGATAGCGGGCACCTACAATGAGCAGTTCTTC. Its translation: CASSPIAGTYNEQFF.

The V and J genes are TRBV4-2 and TRBJ1-1; the match to TRBD1 covers 8 bases. The V segment lost 4 bases and the J segment 5 bases; nucleotides outside the gene matches: 9. The CDR3 totals 15 residues. The V gene's germline CDR1 is LGHNA and CDR2 YNFKEQ. The CDR3 sequence is CASSPGQGGTTEAFF. The DNA for the CDR3 is TGTGCCAGCAGCCCCGGACAGGGCGGTACAACTGAAGCTTTCTTT.

The rearrangement uses TRBV5-1 and TRBJ2-7; D is perhaps TRBD1 (6 bases). Germline V gene data show CDR1 as SGHRS and CDR2 as YFSETQ. The CDR3 consists of 16 residues. V lost 4 bases and J lost 3, with 20 bases in between. The CDR3 region has the DNA TGCGCCAGCAGCCCCGACCCGCGGACAGACTTCTACGAGCAGTACTTC. As protein: CASSPDPRTDFYEQYF.

CDR3 nucleotide sequence: TGTGCCAGCAGCCTTTATCCAACCACCGGGAGGACCTCCTACAATGAGCAGTTCTTC. Translated: CASSLYPTTGRTSYNEQFF. The chain recombines TRBV7-6 with TRBJ2-1, with 7 bases fitting TRBD2. CDR3 size: 19 residues. The germline CDR1 and CDR2 sequences are SGHVS and FNYEAQ. Losses at the gene ends were 5 bases for V and 0 bases for J; bases not matched to a gene: 16.

About this clone: This CDR3 is also generated by other DNA sequences in the sample. This chain links TRBV5-1 with TRBJ2-3, with D perhaps TRBD1 (5 bases). V was pared by 0 bases and J by 3 bases, with 5 bases between. The CDR3 runs 13 residues. Germline V CDR1 and CDR2: SGHRS, YFSETQ. The CDR3 reads CASSLEGTDTQYF. CDR3 bases: TGCGCCAGCAGCTTGGAGGGGACAGATACGCAGTATTTT.

This clone was detected once. The chain employs TRBV9 and TRBJ1-3; tentative D call: TRBD1 (5 bases). Deletions cut 3 bases from V and 2 bases from J, with 12 bases between. Germline loops: CDR1 SGDLS, CDR2 YYNGEE. This CDR3 contains 15 residues. The CDR3 DNA reads as TGTGCCAGCAGCGGGACACCGGTAGCTGGAAACACCATATATTTT. It codes for CASSGTPVAGNTIYF.

The chain couples TRBV7-9 to TRBJ2-5; D unresolved. CDR3 length: 16 amino acids. CDR1 and CDR2 from the germline V gene are SEHNR and FQNEAQ (reference sequence). Trimming removed 5 bases at V and 0 bases at J, with 16 bases between. CDR3 residues: CASSSRLLGYQETQYF. Written as DNA, the CDR3 is TGTGCCAGCAGCAGTCGACTTCTGGGGTACCAAGAGACCCAGTACTTC.

This chain joins TRBV7-8 and TRBJ1-2; D not certain. The CDR3 totals 17 residues. Trimming removed 2 bases at V and 2 bases at J, with 18 bases between. Germline CDR1 SGHVS, CDR2 FQNEAQ. CDR3 DNA: TGTGCCAGCAGCTTACACGCAGTCAGGATAATGAACTATGGCTACACCTTC. It translates to CASSLHAVRIMNYGYTF.